The table lists the clone carrying this T cell receptor beta chain with a count of one. This specimen belongs to a study of CD8+CD57+ T cells in acquired aplastic anemia. As for the study in general: Read counts for CD4+ cells (from healthy donors) averaged about 11 million.

Researchers used genomic DNA as the template to profile TCR beta VDJ and CDR3. TCRdb re-analysed the reads in MiXCR, keeping a single row per CDR3 protein. The table lists hundreds of thousands of distinct CDR3 sequences, 55% to 75% of them singletons. The specimen sequenced was sorted CD4+, CD8+, or CD8+CD57+ T cells (not recorded which) from PBMCs. The clonotype originates from a human donor in good health, serving as a control.

Here the CDR3 DNA reads TGTGCCAGCAGCCGAGAGGACCGAGGTGAAGCTTTCTTT. Translation gives CASSREDRGEAFF. The V and J genes are TRBV12-3 or TRBV12-4 and TRBJ1-1; no reliable D call. This CDR3 is 13 amino acids long. V was shortened by 6 bases and J by 7 bases, with 15 bases between the two germline ends.